The present TCR beta chain was sequenced within a study of regulatory T cells in long-lasting Graves disease. Study results and caveats: It was in persistent disease that TRBV28, TRBJ1-2 and TRBJ2-5 were favored. TCR diversity was lower in persistent than newly diagnosed Graves' disease.

This clonotype was picked up many times. The antigen remains unidentified. Through Arm-PCR of CDR3 regions and iRepertoire HTBI primers, TCR beta libraries were built. MiXCR, run by TCRdb on the multiplex PCR reads, gives a single entry per CDR3 protein. The sample shows 250,000 to 400,000 distinct CDR3 sequences, under 20% of them seen only once. The trim removed 5 bases at V and 5 bases at J, leaving 4 bases unmatched. Germline V gene sequence: CDR1 GTSNPN, CDR2 SVGIG (reference sequence). The length of the CDR3 is 12 residues. The time point denotes: newly diagnosed GD, antithyroid drugs for less than 3 months. The TCR library used RNA extracted from PBMCs. Roughly 9 milliliters of peripheral blood went into EDTA tubes.

The source was peripheral blood mononuclear cells (PBMCs), collected at new diagnosis, from a patient treated with antithyroid drugs. The chain employs TRBV30 and TRBJ2-5; 8 bases are shared with TRBD2. The sequence was obtained from a female donor with Graves disease. Written as DNA, the CDR3 is TGTGCCTGGGCTAGCGGGCAGGAGACCCAGTACTTC. Translation gives CAWASGQETQYF.